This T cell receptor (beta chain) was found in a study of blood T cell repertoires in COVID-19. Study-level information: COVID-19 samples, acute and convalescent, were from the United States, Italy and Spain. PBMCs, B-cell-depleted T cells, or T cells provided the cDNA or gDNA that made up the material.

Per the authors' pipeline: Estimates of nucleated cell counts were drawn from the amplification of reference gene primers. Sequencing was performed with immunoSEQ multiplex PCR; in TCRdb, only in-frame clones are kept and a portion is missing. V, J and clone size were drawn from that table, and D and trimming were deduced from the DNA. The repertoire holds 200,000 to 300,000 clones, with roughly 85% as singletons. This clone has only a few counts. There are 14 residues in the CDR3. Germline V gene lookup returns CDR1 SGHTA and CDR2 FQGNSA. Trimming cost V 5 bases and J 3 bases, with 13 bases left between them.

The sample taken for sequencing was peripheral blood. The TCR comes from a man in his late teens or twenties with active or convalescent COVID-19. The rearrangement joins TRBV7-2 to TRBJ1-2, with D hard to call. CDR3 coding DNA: TGTGCCAGCAGCCCCAGCGTGGTGGACTATGGCTACACCTTC. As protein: CASSPSVVDYGYTF.